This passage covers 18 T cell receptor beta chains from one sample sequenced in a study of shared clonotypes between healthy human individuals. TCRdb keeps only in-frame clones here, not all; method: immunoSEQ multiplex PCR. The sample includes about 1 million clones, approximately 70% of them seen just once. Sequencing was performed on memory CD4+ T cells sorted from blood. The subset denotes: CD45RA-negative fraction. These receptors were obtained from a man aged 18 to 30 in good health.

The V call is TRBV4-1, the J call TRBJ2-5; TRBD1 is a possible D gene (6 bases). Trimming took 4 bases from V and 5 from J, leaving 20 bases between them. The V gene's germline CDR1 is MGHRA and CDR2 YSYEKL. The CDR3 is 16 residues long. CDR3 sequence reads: CASSPPPGVTLETQYF. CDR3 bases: TGCGCCAGCAGCCCCCCCCCAGGGGTTACTTTGGAGACCCAGTACTTC.

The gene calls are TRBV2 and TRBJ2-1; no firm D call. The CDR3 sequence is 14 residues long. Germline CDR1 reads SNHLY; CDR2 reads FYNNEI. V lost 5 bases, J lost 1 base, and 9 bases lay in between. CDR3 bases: TGTGCCAGCAGTCTCCTGGCATCCTACAATGAGCAGTTCTTC. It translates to CASSLLASYNEQFF. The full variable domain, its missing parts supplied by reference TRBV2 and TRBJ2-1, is EPEVTQTPSHQVTQMGQEVILRCVPISNHLYFYWYRQILGQKVEFLVSFYNNEISEKSEIFDDQFSVERPDGSNFTLKIRSTKLEDSAMYFCASSLLASYNEQFFGPGTRLTVL.

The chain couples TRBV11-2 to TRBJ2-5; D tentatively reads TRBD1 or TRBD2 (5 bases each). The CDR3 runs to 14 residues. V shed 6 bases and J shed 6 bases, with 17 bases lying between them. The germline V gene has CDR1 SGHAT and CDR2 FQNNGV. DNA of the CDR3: TGTGCCAGCAGGGCCGGGACCTCGGCAAAGACCCAGTACTTC. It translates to CASRAGTSAKTQYF.

This CDR3 reads CASRRDRVEVQPQHF. The CDR3 nucleotides read TGTGCCAGTAGAAGGGACAGGGTCGAGGTCCAGCCCCAGCATTTT. This chain uses TRBV19 with TRBJ1-5, with 9 bases fitting TRBD1. CDR1 is LNHDA, CDR2 SQIVND, per germline (reference sequence). Unmatched junction bases numbered 10, after V lost 6 bases and J lost 7 bases. The CDR3 has 15 amino acids. The whole variable domain, filled in from reference TRBV19 and TRBJ1-5, reads DGGITQSPKYLFRKEGQNVTLSCEQNLNHDAMYWYRQDPGQGLRLIYYSQIVNDFQKGDIAEGYSVSREKKESFPLTVTSAQKNPTAFYLCASRRDRVEVQPQHFGDGTRLSIL.

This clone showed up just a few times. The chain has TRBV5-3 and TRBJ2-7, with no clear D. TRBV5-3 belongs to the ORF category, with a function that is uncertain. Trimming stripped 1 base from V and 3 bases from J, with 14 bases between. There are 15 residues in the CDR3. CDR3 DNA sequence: TGTGCCAGAAGCTTGACCCATCGACGGAGCTACGAGCAGTACTTC. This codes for CARSLTHRRSYEQYF.

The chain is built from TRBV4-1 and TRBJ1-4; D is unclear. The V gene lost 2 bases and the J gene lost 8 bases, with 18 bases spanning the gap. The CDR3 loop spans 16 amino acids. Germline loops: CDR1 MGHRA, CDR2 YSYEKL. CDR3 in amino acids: CASSQPRGGADEKLFF. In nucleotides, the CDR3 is TGCGCCAGCAGCCAACCTCGGGGAGGAGCGGACGAAAAACTGTTTTTT.

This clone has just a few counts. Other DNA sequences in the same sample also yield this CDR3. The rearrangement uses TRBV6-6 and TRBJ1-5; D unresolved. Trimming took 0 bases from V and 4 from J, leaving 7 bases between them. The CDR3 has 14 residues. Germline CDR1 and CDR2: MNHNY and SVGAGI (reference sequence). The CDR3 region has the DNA TGTGCCAGCAGTTACTCGACCGGAAATCAGCCCCAGCATTTT. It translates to CASSYSTGNQPQHF.

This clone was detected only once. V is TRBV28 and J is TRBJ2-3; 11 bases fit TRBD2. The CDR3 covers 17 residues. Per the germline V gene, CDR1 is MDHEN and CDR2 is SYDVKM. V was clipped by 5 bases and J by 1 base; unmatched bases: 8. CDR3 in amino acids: CASSLSGGALGTDTQYF. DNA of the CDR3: TGTGCCAGCAGTCTTAGCGGGGGGGCCTTGGGCACAGATACGCAGTATTTT.

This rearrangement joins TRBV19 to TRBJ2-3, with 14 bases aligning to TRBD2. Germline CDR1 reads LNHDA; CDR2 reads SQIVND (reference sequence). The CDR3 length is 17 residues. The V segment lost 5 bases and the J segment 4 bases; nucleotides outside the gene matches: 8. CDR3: CASSGLAGGQFADTQYF. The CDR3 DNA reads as TGTGCCAGTAGTGGACTAGCGGGAGGCCAATTCGCAGATACGCAGTATTTT.

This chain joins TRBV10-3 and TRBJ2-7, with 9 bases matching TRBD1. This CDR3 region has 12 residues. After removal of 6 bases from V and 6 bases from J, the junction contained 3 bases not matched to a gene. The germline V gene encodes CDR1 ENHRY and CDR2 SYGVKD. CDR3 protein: CAIRGTGFEQYF. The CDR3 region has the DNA TGTGCCATCAGAGGGACAGGGTTCGAGCAGTACTTC.

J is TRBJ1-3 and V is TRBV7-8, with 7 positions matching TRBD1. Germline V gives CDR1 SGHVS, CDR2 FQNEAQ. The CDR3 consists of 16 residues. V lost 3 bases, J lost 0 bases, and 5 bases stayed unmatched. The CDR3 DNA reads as TGTGCCAGCAGCTTGGGGACAGTCTCCTCTGGAAACACCATATATTTT. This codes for CASSLGTVSSGNTIYF.

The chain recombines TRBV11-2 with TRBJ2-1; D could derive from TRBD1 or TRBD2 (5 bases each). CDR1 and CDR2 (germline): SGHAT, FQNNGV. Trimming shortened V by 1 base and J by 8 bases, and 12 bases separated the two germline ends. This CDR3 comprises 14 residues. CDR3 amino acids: CASSLAGKGDEQFF. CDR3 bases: TGTGCCAGCAGCTTAGCCGGGAAAGGGGATGAGCAGTTCTTC.

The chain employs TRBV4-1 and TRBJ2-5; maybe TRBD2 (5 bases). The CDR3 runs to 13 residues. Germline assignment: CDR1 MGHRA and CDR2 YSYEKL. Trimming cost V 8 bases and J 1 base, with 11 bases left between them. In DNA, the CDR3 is TGCGCCAGCGCGGTAGCGAGCCAAGAGACCCAGTACTTC. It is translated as CASAVASQETQYF.

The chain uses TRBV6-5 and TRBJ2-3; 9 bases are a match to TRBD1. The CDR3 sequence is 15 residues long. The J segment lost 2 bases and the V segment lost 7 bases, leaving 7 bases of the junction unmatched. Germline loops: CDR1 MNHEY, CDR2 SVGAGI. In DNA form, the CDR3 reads TGTGCCAGCACCCAGGGACAGGGCTACACAGATACGCAGTATTTT. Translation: CASTQGQGYTDTQYF.

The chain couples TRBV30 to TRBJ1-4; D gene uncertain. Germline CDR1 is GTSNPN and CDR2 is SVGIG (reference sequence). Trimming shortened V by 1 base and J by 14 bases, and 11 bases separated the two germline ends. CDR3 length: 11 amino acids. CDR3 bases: TGTGCCTGGAGTGATCGGACGGATCTGTTTTTT. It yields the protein CAWSDRTDLFF.

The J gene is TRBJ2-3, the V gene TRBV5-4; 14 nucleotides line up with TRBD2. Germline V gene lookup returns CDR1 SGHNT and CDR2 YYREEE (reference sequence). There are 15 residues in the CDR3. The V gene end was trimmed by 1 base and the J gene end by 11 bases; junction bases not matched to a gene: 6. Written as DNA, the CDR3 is TGTGCCAGCAGCTTGCCGGGACTAGCGGGAGTCGGGCAGTATTTT. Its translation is CASSLPGLAGVGQYF. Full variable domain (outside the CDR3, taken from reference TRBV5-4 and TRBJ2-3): ETGVTQSPTHLIKTRGQQVTLRCSSQSGHNTVSWYQQALGQGPQFIFQYYREEENGRGNFPPRFSGLQFPNYSSELNVNALELDDSALYLCASSLPGLAGVGQYFGPGTRLTVL.

This CDR3 is CASSLWGNEQYF. For the CDR3, the DNA is TGTGCCAGCAGCTTATGGGGAAACGAGCAGTACTTC. The chain employs TRBV11-3 and TRBJ2-7, with D hard to call. Germline CDR1 and CDR2: SGHNT and YENEEA. The V end lost 2 bases, the J end lost 5 bases, and 7 bases lay between the germline ends. The CDR3 runs to 12 residues.

The CDR3 loop is CASSSIPGKTYGYTF. In DNA, the CDR3 is TGTGCCAGCAGTAGTATCCCAGGAAAGACCTATGGCTACACCTTC. J is TRBJ1-2 and V is TRBV5-4; D gene unclear. V shed 5 bases and J shed 4 bases, with 18 bases lying between them. The CDR3 spans 15 residues. Germline V lookup: CDR1 SGHNT, CDR2 YYREEE (reference sequence). Complete variable domain (other parts from reference TRBV5-4 and TRBJ1-2): ETGVTQSPTHLIKTRGQQVTLRCSSQSGHNTVSWYQQALGQGPQFIFQYYREEENGRGNFPPRFSGLQFPNYSSELNVNALELDDSALYLCASSSIPGKTYGYTFGSGTRLTVV.